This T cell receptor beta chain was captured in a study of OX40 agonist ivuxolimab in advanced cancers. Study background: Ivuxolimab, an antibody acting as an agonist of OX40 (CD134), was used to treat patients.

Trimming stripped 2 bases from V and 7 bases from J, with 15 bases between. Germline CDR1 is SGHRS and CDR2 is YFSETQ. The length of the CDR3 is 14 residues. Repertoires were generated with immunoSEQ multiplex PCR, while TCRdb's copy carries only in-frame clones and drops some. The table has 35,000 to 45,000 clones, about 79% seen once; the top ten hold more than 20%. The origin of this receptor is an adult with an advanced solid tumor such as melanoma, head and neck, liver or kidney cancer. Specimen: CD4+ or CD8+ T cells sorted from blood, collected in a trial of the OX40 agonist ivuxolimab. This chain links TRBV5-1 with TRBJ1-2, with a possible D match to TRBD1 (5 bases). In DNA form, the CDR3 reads TGCGCCAGCAGCTTTGGGGGAGTCGCTGCTGGCTACACCTTC. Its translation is CASSFGGVAAGYTF.